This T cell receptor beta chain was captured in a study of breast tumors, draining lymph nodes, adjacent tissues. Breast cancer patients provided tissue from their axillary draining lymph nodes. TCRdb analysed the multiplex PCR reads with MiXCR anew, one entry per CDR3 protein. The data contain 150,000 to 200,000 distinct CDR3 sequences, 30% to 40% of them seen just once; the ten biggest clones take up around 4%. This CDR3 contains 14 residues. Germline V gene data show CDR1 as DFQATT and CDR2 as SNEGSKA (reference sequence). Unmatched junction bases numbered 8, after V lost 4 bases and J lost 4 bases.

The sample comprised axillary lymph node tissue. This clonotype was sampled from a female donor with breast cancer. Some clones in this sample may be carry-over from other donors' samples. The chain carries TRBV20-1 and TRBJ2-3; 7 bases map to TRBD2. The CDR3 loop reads CSATLGGPADTQYF. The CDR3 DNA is TGCAGTGCTACTTTGGGAGGGCCGGCAGATACGCAGTATTTT.